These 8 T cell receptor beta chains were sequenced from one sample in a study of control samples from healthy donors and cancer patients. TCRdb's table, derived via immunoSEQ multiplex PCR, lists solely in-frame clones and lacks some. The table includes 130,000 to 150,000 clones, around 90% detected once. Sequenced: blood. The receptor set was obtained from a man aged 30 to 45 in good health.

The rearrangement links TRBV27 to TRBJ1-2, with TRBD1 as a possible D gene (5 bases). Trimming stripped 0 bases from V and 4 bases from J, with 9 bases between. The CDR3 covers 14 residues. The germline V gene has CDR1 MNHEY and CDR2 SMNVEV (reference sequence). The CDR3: CASSLSGGGYGYTF. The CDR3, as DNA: TGTGCCAGCAGTTTATCGGGGGGGGGCTATGGCTACACCTTC.

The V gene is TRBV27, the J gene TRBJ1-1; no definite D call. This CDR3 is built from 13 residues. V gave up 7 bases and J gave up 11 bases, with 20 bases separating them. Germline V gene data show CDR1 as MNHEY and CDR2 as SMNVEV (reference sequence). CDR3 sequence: CASNKAGARRAFF. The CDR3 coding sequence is TGTGCCAGCAACAAAGCAGGTGCCAGGAGGGCTTTCTTT.

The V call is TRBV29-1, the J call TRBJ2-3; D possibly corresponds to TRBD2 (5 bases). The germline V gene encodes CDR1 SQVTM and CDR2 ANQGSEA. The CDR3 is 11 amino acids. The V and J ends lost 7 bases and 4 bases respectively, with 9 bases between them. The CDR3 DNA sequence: TGCAGCGCGGGAACCCCAGATACGCAGTATTTT. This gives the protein CSAGTPDTQYF.

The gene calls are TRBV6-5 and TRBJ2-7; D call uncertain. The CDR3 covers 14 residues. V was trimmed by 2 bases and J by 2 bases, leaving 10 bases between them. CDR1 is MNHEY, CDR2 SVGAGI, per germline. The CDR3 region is CASSYLLQPYEQYF. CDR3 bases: TGTGCCAGCAGTTACCTTTTGCAGCCCTACGAGCAGTACTTC.

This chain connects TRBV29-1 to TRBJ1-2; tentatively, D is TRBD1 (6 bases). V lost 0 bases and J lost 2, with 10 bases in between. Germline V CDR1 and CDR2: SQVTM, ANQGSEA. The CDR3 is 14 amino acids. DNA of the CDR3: TGCAGCGTTGAAGATGGGGGGCGGAACTATGGCTACACCTTC. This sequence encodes CSVEDGGRNYGYTF.

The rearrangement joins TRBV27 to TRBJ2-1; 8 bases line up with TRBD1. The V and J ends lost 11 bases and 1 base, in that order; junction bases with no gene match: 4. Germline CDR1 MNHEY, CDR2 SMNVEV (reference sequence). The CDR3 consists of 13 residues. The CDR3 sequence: CAAGGRSYNEQFF. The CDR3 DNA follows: TGTGCCGCAGGGGGCCGGTCCTACAATGAGCAGTTCTTC.

For the CDR3, the DNA is TGTGCCAGCAGTTTACTGACACTCGGGGACACTGAAGCTTTCTTT. It specifies CASSLLTLGDTEAFF. The chain has TRBV28 and TRBJ1-1; unclear D gene. V was trimmed by 2 bases and J by 3 bases, leaving 13 bases between them. The CDR3 has 15 residues. Germline V gene lookup returns CDR1 MDHEN and CDR2 SYDVKM.

CDR3: CASSLEQGSFYEQYF. The DNA for the CDR3 is TGTGCCAGCAGTTTAGAGCAGGGGTCATTCTACGAGCAGTACTTC. The chain couples TRBV27 to TRBJ2-7, with D maybe TRBD1 (6 bases). Germline assignment: CDR1 MNHEY and CDR2 SMNVEV (reference sequence). The CDR3 is 15 amino acids. Trimming cost V 2 bases and J 3 bases, with 14 bases left between them.